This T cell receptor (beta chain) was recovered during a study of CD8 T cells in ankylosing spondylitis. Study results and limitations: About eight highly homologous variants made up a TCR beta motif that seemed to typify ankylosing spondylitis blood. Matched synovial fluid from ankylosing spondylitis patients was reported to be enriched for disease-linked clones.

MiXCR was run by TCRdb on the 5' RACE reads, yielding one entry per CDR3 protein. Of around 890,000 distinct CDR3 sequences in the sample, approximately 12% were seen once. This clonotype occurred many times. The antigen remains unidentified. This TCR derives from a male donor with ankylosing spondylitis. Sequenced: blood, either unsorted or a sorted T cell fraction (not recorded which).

The CDR3 nucleotides read TGCAGCGCCGACCAGGCGGGAACCGGGGAGCTGTTTTTT. As protein: CSADQAGTGELFF. The chain employs TRBV29-1 and TRBJ2-2; the D gene is possibly TRBD2 (6 bases). With 7 bases removed from V and 5 bases from J, the gap between germline ends came to 14 bases. The CDR3 sequence is 13 residues long. CDR1 is SQVTM and CDR2 is ANQGSEA in the germline V gene.